The 26 T cell receptor beta chains in this list originate from one sample, sequenced in a study of control samples from healthy donors and cancer patients. Measured with immunoSEQ multiplex PCR; TCRdb has only the in-frame clones, and not every one. The profile shows around 89,000 clones, around 82% of them singletons. The sequencing input was blood. Receptor source: a woman between 55 and 75 years old in good health.

The V call is TRBV3-1 (or the pseudogene TRBV3-2), the J call TRBJ2-5; D gene uncertain. V lost 7 bases, J lost 4 bases, and 16 bases lay in between. Germline CDR1 reads LGHDT; CDR2 reads YNNKEL (reference sequence). CDR3 length: 14 amino acids. DNA for the CDR3: TGTGCCAGCATCGACTCCGGTGGTGTAGAGACCCAGTACTTC. Amino acid sequence: CASIDSGGVETQYF.

This chain connects TRBV27 to TRBJ1-1, with D possibly matching TRBD1 (5 bases). The CDR3 loop spans 16 amino acids. The germline V gene encodes CDR1 MNHEY and CDR2 SMNVEV (reference sequence). V lost 9 bases and J lost 4, with 24 bases in between. CDR3: CARNLQAPLPGTEAFF. CDR3 in DNA: TGTGCCAGAAACCTACAGGCTCCCCTCCCCGGCACTGAAGCTTTCTTT.

The rearrangement uses TRBV19 and TRBJ2-5; maybe TRBD2 (5 bases). V dropped 0 bases and J dropped 4 bases, with 6 bases sitting between them. The CDR3 totals 13 residues. The germline CDR1 and CDR2 sequences are LNHDA and SQIVND (reference sequence). CDR3 sequence: CASSIDEGETQYF. Here the CDR3 DNA reads TGTGCCAGTAGTATAGATGAGGGAGAGACCCAGTACTTC.

The chain uses TRBV27 and TRBJ2-7; weak D call: TRBD1 (6 bases). There are 13 residues in the CDR3. Germline-derived CDR1 and CDR2 are MNHEY and SMNVEV (reference sequence). Deletions cut 6 bases from V and 6 bases from J, with 15 bases between. The CDR3 nucleotides read TGTGCCAGCAGACATACAGGGTTGGGCGAGCAGTACTTC. Translation gives CASRHTGLGEQYF.

V is TRBV7-8 and J is TRBJ1-5; D is unclear. The CDR3 is 13 amino acids. V gave up 3 bases and J gave up 2 bases, with 5 bases separating them. The germline gives CDR1 SGHVS, CDR2 FQNEAQ. The CDR3 loop is CASSFSRNQPQHF. The CDR3 DNA reads as TGTGCCAGCAGCTTCAGCCGCAATCAGCCCCAGCATTTT.

The rearrangement links TRBV6-2 or TRBV6-3 to TRBJ2-4; D not certain. Trimming removed 4 bases from V and 9 bases from J, with 19 bases in between. The CDR3 contains 15 residues. In germline, CDR1 is MNHEY, CDR2 SVGEGT. CDR3 residues: CASSFGPLGMGIQYF. The CDR3 bases are TGTGCCAGCAGTTTCGGGCCCCTTGGGATGGGCATTCAGTACTTC.

J is TRBJ2-7 and V is TRBV3-1 (or the pseudogene TRBV3-2); TRBD2 matches 8 bases. The V gene's germline CDR1 is LGHDT and CDR2 YNNKEL (reference sequence). CDR3 length: 14 residues. V lost 4 bases, J lost 7 bases, and 9 bases stayed unmatched. The CDR3 nucleotides read TGTGCCAGCAGCCTCTCAGCGGGAGTAAGAGAGCAGTACTTC. Amino acid sequence: CASSLSAGVREQYF.

This chain connects TRBV18 to TRBJ1-2, with D maybe TRBD1 (6 bases). The CDR3 spans 13 residues. V lost 3 bases and J 6 bases, leaving 11 bases between the germline ends. Germline lookup yields CDR1 KGHSH and CDR2 LQKENI. The CDR3: CASSPQGNDGYTF. For the CDR3, the DNA is TGTGCCAGCTCACCGCAGGGGAACGATGGCTACACCTTC.

This clone was seen a single time. The rearrangement uses TRBV5-6 and TRBJ1-2; no definite D call. Per germline, CDR1 SGHDT and CDR2 YYEEEE. The CDR3 loop spans 13 amino acids. Trimming removed 1 base from V and 4 bases from J, with 8 bases in between. The CDR3 DNA reads TGTGCCAGCAGCTTGTTCGGTGGCTATGGCTACACCTTC. Amino acid sequence: CASSLFGGYGYTF.

The table lists this clone with a few counts. Here the CDR3 DNA reads TGCGCCAGCAGACAACAGGTCGTCGGTTCCTACGAGCAGTACTTC. It is translated as CASRQQVVGSYEQYF. V gene TRBV5-1 combines with J gene TRBJ2-7; a possible D gene is TRBD1 (5 bases). The CDR3 contains 15 residues. The V gene lost 5 bases and the J gene lost 1 base, with 16 bases spanning the gap. Germline-derived CDR1 and CDR2 are SGHRS and YFSETQ. The whole variable domain, remainder taken from reference TRBV5-1 and TRBJ2-7, is KAGVTQTPRYLIKTRGQQVTLSCSPISGHRSVSWYQQTPGQGLQFLFEYFSETQRNKGNFPGRFSGRQFSNSRSEMNVSTLELGDSALYLCASRQQVVGSYEQYFGPGTRLTVT.

This chain connects TRBV11-2 to TRBJ1-2; 8 bases match TRBD1. CDR3 length equals 14 residues. CDR1 is SGHAT, CDR2 FQNNGV, per germline. The ends lost 4 bases at V and 4 bases at J; junction bases unmatched: 5. The CDR3 DNA sequence: TGTGCCAGCAGCTCGGACAGGGCCTCCTATGGCTACACCTTC. Translated: CASSSDRASYGYTF.

The chain couples TRBV20-1 to TRBJ2-4; TRBD2 agrees at 12 bases. CDR1 and CDR2 (germline): DFQATT, SNEGSKA (reference sequence). This CDR3 contains 14 residues. Trimming removed 3 bases from V and 9 bases from J; junction bases left unmatched: 6. The CDR3 loop reads CSASPLAGGGIQYF. The CDR3 coding sequence is TGCAGTGCTAGTCCCCTAGCGGGGGGGGGCATTCAGTACTTC.

About this clone itself: This sample includes further DNA sequences coding for the same CDR3. The chain carries TRBV6-5 and TRBJ1-2; no reliable D call. This CDR3 region has 13 residues. Between the trimmed V and J ends, which lost 2 bases and 3 bases, there was a span of 7 bases. CDR1 is MNHEY, CDR2 SVGAGI, per germline. The CDR3 nucleotides are TGTGCCAGCAGTTACGGAGGAGACTATGGCTACACCTTC. Translation: CASSYGGDYGYTF.

The chain couples TRBV4-3 to TRBJ2-7; 8 bases line up with TRBD1. Germline CDR1 reads LGHNA; CDR2 reads YSLEER. The CDR3 is 14 residues long. V was clipped by 1 base and J by 4 bases; unmatched bases: 3. Written as DNA, the CDR3 is TGCGCCAGCAGCCAAGGGACAGGGAAGTACGAGCAGTACTTC. Translation: CASSQGTGKYEQYF.

In its sample, this clone was seen a few times. Other DNA sequences of this sample code for an identical CDR3. The V gene is TRBV6-6, the J gene TRBJ1-4; D unresolved. Germline CDR1 reads MNHNY; CDR2 reads SVGAGI (reference sequence). CDR3 length: 16 residues. With 4 bases removed from V and 0 bases from J, the gap between germline ends came to 12 bases. CDR3 bases: TGTGCCAGCAGTTTGAAGGGCGGGCCAACTAATGAAAAACTGTTTTTT. This codes for CASSLKGGPTNEKLFF.

This clone showed up just once. The chain couples TRBV10-2 to TRBJ2-3, with a weak D call TRBD2 (6 bases). The CDR3 has 14 amino acids. Trimming removed 4 bases from V and 3 bases from J, with 11 bases in between. Germline lookup yields CDR1 WSHSY and CDR2 SAAADI. The CDR3 DNA reads as TGCGCCAGCAGTGCGAACGGGGGAACAGATACGCAGTATTTT. The encoded protein is CASSANGGTDTQYF.

The gene calls are TRBV19 and TRBJ2-1, with D maybe TRBD2 (5 bases). In germline, CDR1 is LNHDA, CDR2 SQIVND (reference sequence). V shed 3 bases and J shed 1 base, with 10 bases lying between them. The CDR3 loop spans 15 amino acids. In nucleotides, the CDR3 is TGTGCCAGTAGTATTCTAGCCAGGTCCTACAATGAGCAGTTCTTC. Protein product: CASSILARSYNEQFF.

This clone occurred a few times. V and J are TRBV6-1 and TRBJ2-5; D not resolved. Trimming took 2 bases from V and 2 from J, leaving 12 bases between them. Germline CDR1 MNHNS, CDR2 SASEGT. The length of the CDR3 is 15 residues. Here the CDR3 DNA reads TGTGCCAGCAGTGAATGGACGGACCGACAAGAGACCCAGTACTTC. This sequence encodes CASSEWTDRQETQYF.

J is TRBJ2-7 and V is TRBV7-8; D is unresolved. Germline V gene lookup returns CDR1 SGHVS and CDR2 FQNEAQ. The CDR3 runs 14 residues. V was cut by 1 base and J by 0 bases, with 7 bases left in between. The DNA of the CDR3 is TGTGCCAGCAGCTTAGGGGCGGCCTCCTACGAGCAGTACTTC. Translation gives CASSLGAASYEQYF.

The V and J genes are TRBV5-5 and TRBJ1-2; D call uncertain. Trimming pared 0 bases from V and 3 bases from J, leaving 6 bases between. This CDR3 spans 13 amino acids. Germline CDR1 reads SGHKS; CDR2 reads YYEKEE (reference sequence). The CDR3 region has the DNA TGTGCCAGCAGCTTGGGACCTTACTATGGCTACACCTTC. Amino acid sequence: CASSLGPYYGYTF.

The chain carries TRBV28 and TRBJ2-5; D call uncertain. V was trimmed by 4 bases and J by 2 bases, leaving 5 bases between them. Germline lookup yields CDR1 MDHEN and CDR2 SYDVKM. This CDR3 has 12 residues. The CDR3 spells CASSWVQETQYF. As DNA, the CDR3 is TGTGCCAGCAGTTGGGTTCAAGAGACCCAGTACTTC.

The V call is TRBV14, the J call TRBJ1-5, with 9 nucleotides matching TRBD1. The CDR3 has 14 residues. Looked up from germline, CDR1 is SGHDN and CDR2 is FVKESK. V trimming: 5 bases; J trimming: 4 bases; junction bases outside the gene matches: 3. CDR3 DNA sequence: TGTGCCAGCAGCTCGGGACAGGGAAATCAGCCCCAGCATTTT. Translation gives CASSSGQGNQPQHF.

This clone has a single count. The rearrangement joins TRBV4-2 to TRBJ1-3; D is uncertain. Trimming cost V 3 bases and J 0 bases, with 12 bases left between them. This CDR3 region has 16 residues. In germline, CDR1 is LGHNA, CDR2 YNFKEQ. CDR3 DNA: TGTGCCAGCAGCCATCCACCCCAGAGCTCTGGAAACACCATATATTTT. This gives the protein CASSHPPQSSGNTIYF.

The genes are TRBV5-6 and TRBJ2-6; no reliable D call. The CDR3 extends over 14 amino acids. Trimming took off 10 bases at V and 3 bases at J, with 14 bases between the two ends. CDR1 SGHDT and CDR2 YYEEEE come from the germline V gene. The CDR3: CAVQRLGGANVLTF. CDR3 in DNA: TGTGCCGTCCAAAGATTGGGTGGGGCCAACGTCCTGACTTTC. The variable domain in full, completed from reference TRBV5-6 and TRBJ2-6, reads DAGVTQSPTHLIKTRGQQVTLRCSPKSGHDTVSWYQQALGQGPQFIFQYYEEEERQRGNFPDRFSGHQFPNYSSELNVNALLLGDSALYLCAVQRLGGANVLTFGAGSRLTVL.

Notes on this clone: A read error may be the cause here, since a much bigger clone is one base away. The V gene is TRBV6-4, the J gene TRBJ1-5; D unclear. Looked up from germline, CDR1 is MRHNA and CDR2 is SNTAGT. V lost 0 bases and J 0 bases, leaving 3 bases between the germline ends. CDR3 length equals 14 residues. CDR3 in amino acids: CASSDSYSNQPQHF. The CDR3 region has the DNA TGTGCCAGCAGTGACTCTTATAGCAATCAGCCCCAGCATTTT.

As regards this clone: The limits of the CDR3 on the DNA are not certain, so only TCRdb's listed CDR3 is given. The J gene is TRBJ1-3, the V gene TRBV5-6. From germline, CDR1 is SGHDT and CDR2 YYEEEE. A total of 14 residues make up the CDR3, ends included. CDR3 sequence reads: CASSFFGEGNTIYF.